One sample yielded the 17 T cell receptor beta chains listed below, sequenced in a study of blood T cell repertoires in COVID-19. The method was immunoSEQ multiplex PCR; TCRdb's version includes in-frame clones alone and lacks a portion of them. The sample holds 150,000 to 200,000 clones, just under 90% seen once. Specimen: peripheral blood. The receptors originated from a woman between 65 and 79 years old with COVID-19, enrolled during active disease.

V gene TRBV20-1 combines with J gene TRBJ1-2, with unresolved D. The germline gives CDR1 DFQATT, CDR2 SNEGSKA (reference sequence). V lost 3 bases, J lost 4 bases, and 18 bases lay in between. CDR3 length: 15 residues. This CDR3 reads CSASSGPYFLYGYTF. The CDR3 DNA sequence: TGCAGTGCTAGTTCAGGCCCGTACTTTCTCTATGGCTACACCTTC.

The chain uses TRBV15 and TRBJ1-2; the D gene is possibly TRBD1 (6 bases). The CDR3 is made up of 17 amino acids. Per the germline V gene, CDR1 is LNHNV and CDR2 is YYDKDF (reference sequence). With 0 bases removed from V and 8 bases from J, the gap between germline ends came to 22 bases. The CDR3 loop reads CATSREGPKYRVLGYTF. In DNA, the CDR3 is TGTGCCACCAGCAGAGAGGGGCCCAAATACAGGGTGCTGGGCTACACCTTC.

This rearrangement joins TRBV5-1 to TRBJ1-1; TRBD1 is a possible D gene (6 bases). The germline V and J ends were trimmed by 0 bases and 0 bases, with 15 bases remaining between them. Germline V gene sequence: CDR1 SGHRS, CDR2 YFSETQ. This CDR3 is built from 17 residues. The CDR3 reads CASSLAQGRGVNTEAFF. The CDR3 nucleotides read TGCGCCAGCAGCTTGGCCCAGGGCAGGGGAGTGAACACTGAAGCTTTCTTT.

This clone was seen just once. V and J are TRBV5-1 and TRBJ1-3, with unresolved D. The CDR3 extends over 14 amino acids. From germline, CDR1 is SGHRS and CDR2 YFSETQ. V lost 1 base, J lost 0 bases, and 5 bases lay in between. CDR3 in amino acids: CASSLQYSGNTIYF. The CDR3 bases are TGCGCCAGCAGCTTGCAGTACTCTGGAAACACCATATATTTT.

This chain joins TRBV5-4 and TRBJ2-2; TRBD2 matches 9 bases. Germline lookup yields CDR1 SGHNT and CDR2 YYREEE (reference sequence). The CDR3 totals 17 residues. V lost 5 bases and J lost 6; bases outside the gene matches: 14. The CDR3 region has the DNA TGTGCCAGCAGAACTCTAGCGGGAACCCGAGGGGCCGGGGAGCTGTTTTTT. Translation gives CASRTLAGTRGAGELFF.

CDR3 nucleotides: TGTGCCAGCAGCCAAGATCTCGGCAGGGGACGGGGAAACACCATATATTTT. This translates into CASSQDLGRGRGNTIYF. The chain recombines TRBV14 with TRBJ1-3; D might be TRBD1 (6 bases). CDR3 length equals 17 residues. Per germline, CDR1 SGHDN and CDR2 FVKESK. V shed 0 bases and J shed 4 bases, with 16 bases lying between them. The variable domain in full, with the rest retrieved from reference TRBV14 and TRBJ1-3, is EAGVTQFPSHSVIEKGQTVTLRCDPISGHDNLYWYRRVMGKEIKFLLHFVKESKQDESGMPNNRFLAERTGGTYSTLKVQPAELEDSGVYFCASSQDLGRGRGNTIYFGEGSWLTVV.

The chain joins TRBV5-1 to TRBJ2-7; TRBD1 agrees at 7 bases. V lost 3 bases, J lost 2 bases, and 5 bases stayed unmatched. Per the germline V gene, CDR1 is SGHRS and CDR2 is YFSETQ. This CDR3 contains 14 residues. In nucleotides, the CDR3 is TGCGCCAGCAGCTCCGGGACAGAGGCCTACGAGCAGTACTTC. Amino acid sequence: CASSSGTEAYEQYF.

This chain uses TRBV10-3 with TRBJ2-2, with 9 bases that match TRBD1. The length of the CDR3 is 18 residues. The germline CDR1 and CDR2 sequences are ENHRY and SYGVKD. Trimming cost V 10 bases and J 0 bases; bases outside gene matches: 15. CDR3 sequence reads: CATSSDRGPNANTGELFF. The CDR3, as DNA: TGTGCCACCTCCTCGGACAGGGGTCCCAACGCGAACACCGGGGAGCTGTTTTTT.

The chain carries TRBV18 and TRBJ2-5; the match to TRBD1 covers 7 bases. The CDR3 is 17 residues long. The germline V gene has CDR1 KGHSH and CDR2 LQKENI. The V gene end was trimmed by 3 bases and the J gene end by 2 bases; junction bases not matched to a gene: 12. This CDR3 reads CASSPSMGQTGQETQYF. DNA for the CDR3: TGTGCCAGCTCACCCTCGATGGGACAGACGGGACAAGAGACCCAGTACTTC.

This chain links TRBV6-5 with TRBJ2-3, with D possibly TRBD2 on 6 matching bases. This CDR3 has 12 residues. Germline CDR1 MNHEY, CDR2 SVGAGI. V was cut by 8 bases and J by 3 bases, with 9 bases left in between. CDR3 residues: CASYGSTDTQYF. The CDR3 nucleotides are TGTGCCAGCTACGGGAGTACAGATACGCAGTATTTT.

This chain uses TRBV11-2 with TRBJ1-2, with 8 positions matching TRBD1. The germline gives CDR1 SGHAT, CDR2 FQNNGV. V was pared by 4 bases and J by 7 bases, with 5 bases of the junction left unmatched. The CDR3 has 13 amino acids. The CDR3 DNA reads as TGTGCCAGCAGCTCAGGACAGGGTCTTGGCTACACCTTC. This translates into CASSSGQGLGYTF. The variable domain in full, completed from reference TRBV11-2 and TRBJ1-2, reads EAGVAQSPRYKIIEKRQSVAFWCNPISGHATLYWYQQILGQGPKLLIQFQNNGVVDDSQLPKDRFSAERLKGVDSTLKIQPAKLEDSAVYLCASSSGQGLGYTFGSGTRLTVV.

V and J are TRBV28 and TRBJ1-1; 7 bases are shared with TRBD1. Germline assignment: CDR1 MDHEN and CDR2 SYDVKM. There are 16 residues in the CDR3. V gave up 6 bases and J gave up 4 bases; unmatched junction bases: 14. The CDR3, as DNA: TGTGCCAGCAGCCGAGGGACAGTCTTGAGGGGCACTGAAGCTTTCTTT. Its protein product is CASSRGTVLRGTEAFF.

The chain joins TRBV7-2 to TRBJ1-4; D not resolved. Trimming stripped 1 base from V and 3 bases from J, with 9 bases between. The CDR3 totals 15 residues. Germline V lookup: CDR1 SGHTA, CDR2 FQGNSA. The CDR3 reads CASSLVAGSNEKLFF. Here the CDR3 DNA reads TGTGCCAGCAGCTTAGTGGCCGGGTCTAATGAAAAACTGTTTTTT.

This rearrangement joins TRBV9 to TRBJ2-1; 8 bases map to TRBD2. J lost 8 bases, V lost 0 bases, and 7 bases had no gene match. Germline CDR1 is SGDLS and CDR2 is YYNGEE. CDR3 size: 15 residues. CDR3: CASSVGRGGSYEQFF. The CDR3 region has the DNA TGTGCCAGCAGCGTAGGTCGGGGGGGTAGTTATGAGCAGTTCTTC. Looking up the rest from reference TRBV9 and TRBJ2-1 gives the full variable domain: DSGVTQTPKHLITATGQRVTLRCSPRSGDLSVYWYQQSLDQGLQFLIQYYNGEERAKGNILERFSAQQFPDLHSELNLSSLELGDSALYFCASSVGRGGSYEQFFGPGTRLTVL.

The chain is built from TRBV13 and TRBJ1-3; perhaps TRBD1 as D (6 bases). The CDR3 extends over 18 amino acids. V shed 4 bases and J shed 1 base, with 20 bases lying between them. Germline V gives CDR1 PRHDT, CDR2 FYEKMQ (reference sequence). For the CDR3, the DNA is TGTGCCAGCAGCTCAAGATCTGGACAGACAATGTCTGGAAACACCATATATTTT. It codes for CASSSRSGQTMSGNTIYF.

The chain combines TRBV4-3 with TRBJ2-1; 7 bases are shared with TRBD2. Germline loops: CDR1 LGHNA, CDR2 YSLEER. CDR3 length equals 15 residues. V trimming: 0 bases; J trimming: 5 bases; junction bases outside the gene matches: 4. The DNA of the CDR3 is TGCGCCAGCAGCCAAGATGGGCTAGCGGACAATGAGCAGTTCTTC. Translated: CASSQDGLADNEQFF.

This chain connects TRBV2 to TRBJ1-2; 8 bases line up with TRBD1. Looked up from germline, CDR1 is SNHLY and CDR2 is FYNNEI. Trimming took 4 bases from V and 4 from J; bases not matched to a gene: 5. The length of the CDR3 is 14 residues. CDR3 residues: CASSARTGPYGYTF. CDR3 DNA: TGTGCCAGCAGTGCCCGGACAGGGCCCTATGGCTACACCTTC.